This T cell receptor beta chain appears in the sequencing data of a study of sequential checkpoint blockade in melanoma. The wider study: Both treatment sequences were followed by maintenance nivolumab.

By share of the sample, this clone is medium-sized. Its specificity is not known. Generated by immunoSEQ multiplex PCR, the TCRdb table keeps only in-frame clones and is missing some. The sample has about 4,700 clones, around 20% seen once; the top ten hold less than 20%. Study results and limitations: Pretreatment TIL clonality tracked with response in the nivolumab-first arm.

Treatment given: randomized to nivolumab then ipilimumab (arm A) or the reverse (arm B). None of the patients previously received DNA-damaging chemotherapy. Germline CDR1 and CDR2: SGHNT and YENEEA. The CDR3 is made up of 17 amino acids. With V trimmed by 5 bases and J by 2 bases, 10 bases remained unmatched. This specimen consisted of tumor tissue (inferred from file names), obtained from a patient given nivolumab and ipilimumab in sequence. The receptor was isolated from a human donor with melanoma. V gene TRBV11-3 combines with J gene TRBJ1-5, with TRBD1 matching over 9 bases. Written as DNA, the CDR3 is TGTGCCAGCAGCCTGGACGGGACAGGGCGAGGCAATCAGCCCCAGCATTTT. It is translated as CASSLDGTGRGNQPQHF.